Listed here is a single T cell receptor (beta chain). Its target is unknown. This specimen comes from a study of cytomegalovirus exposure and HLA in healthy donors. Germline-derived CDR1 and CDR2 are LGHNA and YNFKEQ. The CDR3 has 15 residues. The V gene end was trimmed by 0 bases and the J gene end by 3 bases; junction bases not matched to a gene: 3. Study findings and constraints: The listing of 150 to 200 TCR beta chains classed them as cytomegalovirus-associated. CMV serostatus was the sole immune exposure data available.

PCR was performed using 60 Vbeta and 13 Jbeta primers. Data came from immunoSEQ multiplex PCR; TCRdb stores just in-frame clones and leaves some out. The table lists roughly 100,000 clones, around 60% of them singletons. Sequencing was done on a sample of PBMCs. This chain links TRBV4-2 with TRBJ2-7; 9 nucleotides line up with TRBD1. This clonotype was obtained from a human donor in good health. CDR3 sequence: CASSQETGGIYEQYF. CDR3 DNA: TGTGCCAGCAGCCAAGAGACAGGGGGAATCTACGAGCAGTACTTC.